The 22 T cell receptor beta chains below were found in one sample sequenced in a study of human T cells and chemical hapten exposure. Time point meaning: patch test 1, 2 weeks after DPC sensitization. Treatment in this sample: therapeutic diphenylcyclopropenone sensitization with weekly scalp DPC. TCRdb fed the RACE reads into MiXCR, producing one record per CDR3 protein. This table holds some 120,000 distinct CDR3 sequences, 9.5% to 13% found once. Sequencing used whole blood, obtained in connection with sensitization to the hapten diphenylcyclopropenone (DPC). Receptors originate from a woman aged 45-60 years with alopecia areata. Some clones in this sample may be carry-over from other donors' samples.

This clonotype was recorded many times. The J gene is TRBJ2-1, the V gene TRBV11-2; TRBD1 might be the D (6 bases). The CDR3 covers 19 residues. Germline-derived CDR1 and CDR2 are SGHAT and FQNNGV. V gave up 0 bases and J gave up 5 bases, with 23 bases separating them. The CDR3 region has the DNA TGTGCCAGCAGCTTAGATGGCCTCAGGGGACAAGCGGTCAACAATGAGCAGTTCTTC. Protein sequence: CASSLDGLRGQAVNNEQFF.

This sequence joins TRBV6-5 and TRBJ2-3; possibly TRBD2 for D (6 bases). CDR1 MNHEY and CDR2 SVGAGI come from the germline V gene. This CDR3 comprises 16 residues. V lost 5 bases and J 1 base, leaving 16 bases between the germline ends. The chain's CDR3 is CASSSVGGMGTDTQYF. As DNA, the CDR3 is TGTGCCAGCAGTAGCGTCGGGGGTATGGGCACAGATACGCAGTATTTT.

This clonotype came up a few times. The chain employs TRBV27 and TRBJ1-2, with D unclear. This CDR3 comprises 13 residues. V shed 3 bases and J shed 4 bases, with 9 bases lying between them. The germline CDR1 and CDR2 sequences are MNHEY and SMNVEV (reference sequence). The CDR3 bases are TGTGCCAGCAGTTTTGGCGTTCTCTATGGCTACACCTTC. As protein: CASSFGVLYGYTF.

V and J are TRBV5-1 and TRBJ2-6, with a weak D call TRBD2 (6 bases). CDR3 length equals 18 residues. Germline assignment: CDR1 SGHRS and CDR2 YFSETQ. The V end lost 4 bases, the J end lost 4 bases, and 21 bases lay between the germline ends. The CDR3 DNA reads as TGCGCCAGCAGCACCGCCGGGACTGCCATGGGAGGGGCCAACGTCCTGACTTTC. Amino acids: CASSTAGTAMGGANVLTF.

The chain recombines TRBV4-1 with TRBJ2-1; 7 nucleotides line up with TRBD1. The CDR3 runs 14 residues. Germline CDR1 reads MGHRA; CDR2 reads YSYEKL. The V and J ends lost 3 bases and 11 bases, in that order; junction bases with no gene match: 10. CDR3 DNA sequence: TGCGCCAGCAGCCACGGACAACAGGGGCTTCAGCAGTTCTTC. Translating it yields CASSHGQQGLQQFF.

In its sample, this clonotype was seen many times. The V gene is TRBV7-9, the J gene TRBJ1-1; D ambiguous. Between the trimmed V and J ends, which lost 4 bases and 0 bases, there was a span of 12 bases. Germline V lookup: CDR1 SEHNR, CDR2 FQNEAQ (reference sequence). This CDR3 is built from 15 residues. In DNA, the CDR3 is TGTGCCAGCAGCTCACAGACGATCATGAACACTGAAGCTTTCTTT. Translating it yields CASSSQTIMNTEAFF.

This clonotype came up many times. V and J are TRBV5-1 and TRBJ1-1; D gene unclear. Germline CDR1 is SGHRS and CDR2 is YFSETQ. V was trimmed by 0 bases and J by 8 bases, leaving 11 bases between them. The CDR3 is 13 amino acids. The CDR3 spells CASSLVGSREAFF. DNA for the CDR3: TGCGCCAGCAGCTTGGTCGGCAGCCGAGAAGCTTTCTTT. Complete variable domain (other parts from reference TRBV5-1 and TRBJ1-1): KAGVTQTPRYLIKTRGQQVTLSCSPISGHRSVSWYQQTPGQGLQFLFEYFSETQRNKGNFPGRFSGRQFSNSRSEMNVSTLELGDSALYLCASSLVGSREAFFGQGTRLTVV.

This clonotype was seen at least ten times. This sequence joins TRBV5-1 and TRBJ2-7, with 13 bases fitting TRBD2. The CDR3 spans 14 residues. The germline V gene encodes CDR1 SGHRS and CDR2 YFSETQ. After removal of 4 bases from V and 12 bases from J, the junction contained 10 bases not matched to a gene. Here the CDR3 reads CASSGGLAGEDRYF. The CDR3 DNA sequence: TGCGCCAGCAGCGGTGGACTAGCGGGAGAGGATCGGTACTTC.

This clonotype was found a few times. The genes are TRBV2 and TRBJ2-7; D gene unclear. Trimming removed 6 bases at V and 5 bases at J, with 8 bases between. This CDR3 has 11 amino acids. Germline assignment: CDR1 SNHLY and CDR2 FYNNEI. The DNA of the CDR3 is TGTGCCAGCAGATATTCCCACGAGCAGTACTTC. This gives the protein CASRYSHEQYF. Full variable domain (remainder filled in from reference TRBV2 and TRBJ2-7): EPEVTQTPSHQVTQMGQEVILRCVPISNHLYFYWYRQILGQKVEFLVSFYNNEISEKSEIFDDQFSVERPDGSNFTLKIRSTKLEDSAMYFCASRYSHEQYFGPGTRLTVT.

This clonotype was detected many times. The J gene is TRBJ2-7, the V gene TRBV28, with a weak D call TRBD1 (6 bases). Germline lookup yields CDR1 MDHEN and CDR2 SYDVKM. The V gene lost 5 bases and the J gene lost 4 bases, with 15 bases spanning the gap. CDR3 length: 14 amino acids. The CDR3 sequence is CASSTGPGVYEQYF. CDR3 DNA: TGTGCCAGCAGTACAGGGCCTGGGGTTTACGAGCAGTACTTC.

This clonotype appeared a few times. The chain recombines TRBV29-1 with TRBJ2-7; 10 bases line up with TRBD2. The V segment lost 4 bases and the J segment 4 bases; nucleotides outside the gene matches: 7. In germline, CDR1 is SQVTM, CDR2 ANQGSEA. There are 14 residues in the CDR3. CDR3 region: CSVVLAGTIYEQYF. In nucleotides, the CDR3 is TGCAGCGTTGTACTAGCGGGGACCATATACGAGCAGTACTTC.

In nucleotides, the CDR3 is TGCAGCGGGATAAGAGGGCTAGCGGGGGGTATTGAGCAGTTCTTC. It is translated as CSGIRGLAGGIEQFF. This sequence joins TRBV29-1 and TRBJ2-1; 11 nucleotides agree with TRBD2. The trim removed 7 bases at V and 9 bases at J, leaving 14 bases unmatched. The CDR3 is 15 residues long. Germline CDR1 reads SQVTM; CDR2 reads ANQGSEA.

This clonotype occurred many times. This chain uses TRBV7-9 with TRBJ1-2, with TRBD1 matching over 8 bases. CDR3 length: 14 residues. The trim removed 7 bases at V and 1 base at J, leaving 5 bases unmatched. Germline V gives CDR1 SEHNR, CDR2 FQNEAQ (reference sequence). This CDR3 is CASTLTGVNYGYTF. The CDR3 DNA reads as TGTGCCAGCACCTTGACAGGGGTTAACTATGGCTACACCTTC.

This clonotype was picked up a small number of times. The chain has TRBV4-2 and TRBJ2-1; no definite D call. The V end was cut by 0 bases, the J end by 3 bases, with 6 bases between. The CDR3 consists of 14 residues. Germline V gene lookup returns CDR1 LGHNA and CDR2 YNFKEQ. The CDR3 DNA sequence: TGTGCCAGCAGCCAAGAAATAATCTACAATGAGCAGTTCTTC. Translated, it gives CASSQEIIYNEQFF.

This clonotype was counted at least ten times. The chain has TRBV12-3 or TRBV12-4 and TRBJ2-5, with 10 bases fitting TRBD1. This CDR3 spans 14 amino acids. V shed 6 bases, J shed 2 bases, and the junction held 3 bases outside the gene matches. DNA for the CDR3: TGTGCCAGCAGAAGGGACAGGGGACAAGAGACCCAGTACTTC. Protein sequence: CASRRDRGQETQYF.

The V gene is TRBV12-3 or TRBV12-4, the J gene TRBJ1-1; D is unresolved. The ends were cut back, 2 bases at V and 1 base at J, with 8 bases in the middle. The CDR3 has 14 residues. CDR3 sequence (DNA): TGTGCCAGCAGTTTAAATTTAGGGAACACTGAAGCTTTCTTT. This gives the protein CASSLNLGNTEAFF.

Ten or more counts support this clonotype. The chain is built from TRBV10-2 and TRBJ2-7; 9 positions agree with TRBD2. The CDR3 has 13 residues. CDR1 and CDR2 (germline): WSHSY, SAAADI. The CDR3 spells CASELAGSSEQYF. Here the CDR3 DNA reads TGCGCGAGCGAGCTAGCGGGGAGTTCCGAGCAGTACTTC.

The CDR3 sequence: CASSYDRVNTEAFF. In DNA form, the CDR3 reads TGTGCCAGCAGTTACGACAGGGTCAACACTGAAGCTTTCTTT. The chain employs TRBV6-5 and TRBJ1-1; 7 bases fit TRBD1. This CDR3 contains 14 residues. The V gene end was trimmed by 2 bases and the J gene end by 2 bases; junction bases not matched to a gene: 2. CDR1 and CDR2 (germline): MNHEY, SVGAGI.

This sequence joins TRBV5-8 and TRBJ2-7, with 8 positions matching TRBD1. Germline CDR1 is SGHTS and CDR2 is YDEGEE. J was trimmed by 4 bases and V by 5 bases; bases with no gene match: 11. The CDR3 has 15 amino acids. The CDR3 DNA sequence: TGTGCCAGCAGATCGGGCCAGGGGGCGGTTTACGAGCAGTACTTC. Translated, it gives CASRSGQGAVYEQYF.

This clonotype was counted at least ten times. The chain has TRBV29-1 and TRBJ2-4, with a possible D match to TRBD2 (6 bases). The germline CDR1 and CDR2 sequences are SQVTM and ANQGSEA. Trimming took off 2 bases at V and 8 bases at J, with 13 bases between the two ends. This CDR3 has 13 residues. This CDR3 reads CSVELSGGDIQYF. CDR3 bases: TGCAGCGTTGAACTATCCGGAGGGGACATTCAGTACTTC.

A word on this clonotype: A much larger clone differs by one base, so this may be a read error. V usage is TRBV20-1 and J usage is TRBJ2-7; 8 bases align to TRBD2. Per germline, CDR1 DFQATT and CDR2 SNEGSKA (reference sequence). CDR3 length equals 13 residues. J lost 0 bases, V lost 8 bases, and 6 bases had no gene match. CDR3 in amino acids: CSTTGLGSYEQYF. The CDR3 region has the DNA TGCAGTACCACGGGACTAGGCTCCTACGAGCAGTACTTC.

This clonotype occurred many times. The CDR3, as DNA: TGTGCCAGCGTAGAGGGAGGCCAGGGCACTGAAGCTTTCTTT. Translating it yields CASVEGGQGTEAFF. The chain recombines TRBV28 with TRBJ1-1; D is possibly TRBD1 (5 bases). The CDR3 has 14 amino acids. Germline CDR1 MDHEN, CDR2 SYDVKM. Trimming removed 8 bases at V and 4 bases at J, with 17 bases between.